A single sample gave rise to the 5 T cell receptor beta chains below, sequenced in a study of blood T cell repertoires in COVID-19. Here immunoSEQ multiplex PCR was the method, and the copy in TCRdb shows in-frame clones only, minus some. The data contain tens of thousands of clones, over 80% of them singletons. Sequencing was done on a sample of peripheral blood. These receptors originate from a woman at least 80 years old with active or convalescent COVID-19.

This clone has a handful of counts. The chain employs TRBV10-3 and TRBJ1-2; the D gene is possibly TRBD1 (6 bases). The V end was cut by 4 bases, the J end by 6 bases, with 12 bases between. Germline lookup yields CDR1 ENHRY and CDR2 SYGVKD. The CDR3 contains 13 residues. The CDR3 DNA follows: TGTGCCATCAGTGCGACAGGTCCTCATGGCTACACCTTC. Translating gives CAISATGPHGYTF.

The V and J genes are TRBV12-2 and TRBJ1-3; the D call of TRBD1 is as the table states it, not checked on the DNA. TRBV12-2 is termed a pseudogene. This CDR3 region has 15 residues. CDR3 loop: CASRLGRRAGNTIYF. The CDR3, as DNA: TGTGCAAGTCGCTTAGGTCGCAGGGCTGGAAACACCATATATTTT.

The J gene is TRBJ1-1, the V gene TRBV18; 7 positions agree with TRBD1. The germline V gene has CDR1 KGHSH and CDR2 LQKENI. Trimming at V came to 3 bases and at J to 7 bases, leaving 8 bases not matched to a gene. This CDR3 has 14 residues. CDR3 sequence: CASSPFQGGSEAFF. CDR3 coding DNA: TGTGCCAGCTCACCCTTTCAAGGGGGCAGTGAAGCTTTCTTT.

The chain combines TRBV6-1 with TRBJ1-2; unclear D gene. The length of the CDR3 is 15 residues. Deletions cut 2 bases from V and 7 bases from J, with 17 bases between. Germline lookup yields CDR1 MNHNS and CDR2 SASEGT. CDR3 nucleotides: TGTGCCAGCAGTGAACAAACGGGGATCGTCGGTGGCTACACCTTC. Its protein product is CASSEQTGIVGGYTF.

The CDR3 here is CASSQDFQGLGTEAFF. Written as DNA, the CDR3 is TGTGCCAGCAGCCAAGATTTTCAGGGCCTTGGGACTGAAGCTTTCTTT. The chain combines TRBV4-2 with TRBJ1-1, with a possible D match to TRBD1 (5 bases). The germline CDR1 and CDR2 sequences are LGHNA and YNFKEQ. V lost 0 bases and J 5 bases, leaving 16 bases between the germline ends. The CDR3 runs to 16 residues.